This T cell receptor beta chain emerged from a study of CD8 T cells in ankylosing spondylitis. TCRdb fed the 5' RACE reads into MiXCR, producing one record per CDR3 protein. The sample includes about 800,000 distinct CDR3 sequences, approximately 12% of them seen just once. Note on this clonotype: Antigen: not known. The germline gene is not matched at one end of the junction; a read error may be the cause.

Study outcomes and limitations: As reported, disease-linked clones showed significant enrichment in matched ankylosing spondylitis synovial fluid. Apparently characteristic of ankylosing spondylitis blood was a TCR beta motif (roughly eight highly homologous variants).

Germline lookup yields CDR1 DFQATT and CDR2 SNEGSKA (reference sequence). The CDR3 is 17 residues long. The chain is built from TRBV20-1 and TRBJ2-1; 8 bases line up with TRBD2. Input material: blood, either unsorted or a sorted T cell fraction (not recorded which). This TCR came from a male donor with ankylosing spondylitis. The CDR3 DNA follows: TGCTGTGCTAGAGATGCTAGGCGGGGGGTGAAGTACAATGAGCAGTTCTTC. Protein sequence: CCARDARRGVKYNEQFF.